These 20 T cell receptor beta chains share one sample of origin, sequenced in a study of cytomegalovirus exposure and HLA in healthy donors. Primers for the PCR totalled 60 Vbeta and 13 Jbeta. Only in-frame clones appear in the TCRdb table, and some are missing; sequencing was by immunoSEQ multiplex PCR. The sample consists of under 110,000 clones, roughly 70% of them appearing once. Sequencing was carried out using PBMCs. Receptors originate from a man aged 45 to 65 in good health and CMV-seronegative.

The chain combines TRBV7-6 with TRBJ2-2; D is perhaps TRBD2 (5 bases). The CDR3 contains 16 residues. Germline V gives CDR1 SGHVS, CDR2 FNYEAQ. V lost 2 bases and J lost 6, with 16 bases in between. In DNA, the CDR3 is TGTGCCAGCAGCTTATTAGCGTGGGGTGACGCCGGGGAGCTGTTTTTT. Protein product: CASSLLAWGDAGELFF. The full variable domain, rest sourced from reference TRBV7-6 and TRBJ2-2, is GAGVSQSPRYKVTKRGQDVALRCDPISGHVSLYWYRQALGQGPEFLTYFNYEAQQDKSGLPNDRFSAERPEGSISTLTIQRTEQRDSAMYRCASSLLAWGDAGELFFGEGSRLTVL.

V is TRBV7-9 and J is TRBJ2-5; perhaps TRBD1 as D (6 bases). Germline CDR1 and CDR2: SEHNR and FQNEAQ (reference sequence). The V gene lost 2 bases and the J gene lost 2 bases, with 12 bases spanning the gap. This CDR3 is built from 15 residues. CDR3 sequence (DNA): TGTGCCAGCAGCTTACTCCAGGGGAATCAAGAGACCCAGTACTTC. This gives the protein CASSLLQGNQETQYF.

Here the CDR3 DNA reads TGTGCCAGCAGTTCATGGGGGGACAACTATGGCTACACCTTC. This encodes CASSSWGDNYGYTF. This rearrangement joins TRBV27 to TRBJ1-2, with D perhaps TRBD1 (5 bases). Trimming took off 4 bases at V and 2 bases at J, with 11 bases between the two ends. The CDR3 consists of 14 residues. Germline assignment: CDR1 MNHEY and CDR2 SMNVEV (reference sequence).

This chain joins TRBV19 and TRBJ2-1; D is ambiguous. V was cut by 2 bases and J by 5 bases, with 10 bases left in between. The CDR3 sequence is 14 residues long. Per germline, CDR1 LNHDA and CDR2 SQIVND (reference sequence). Here the CDR3 DNA reads TGTGCCAGTAGTATACTAGGCTCAGACAATGAGCAGTTCTTC. Its translation: CASSILGSDNEQFF.

The V gene is TRBV6-5, the J gene TRBJ1-6; 7 bases align to TRBD1. Germline lookup yields CDR1 MNHEY and CDR2 SVGAGI. The CDR3 spans 16 residues. The V and J ends lost 0 bases and 10 bases, in that order; junction bases with no gene match: 9. CDR3 nucleotide sequence: TGTGCCAGCAGTTACTCGACGGCAGGGGGTGGGTCACCCCTCCACTTT. It specifies CASSYSTAGGGSPLHF.

The rearrangement joins TRBV19 to TRBJ1-1; D remains unclear. The ends were cut back, 5 bases at V and 11 bases at J, with 12 bases in the middle. Germline CDR1 and CDR2: LNHDA and SQIVND (reference sequence). The CDR3 is 11 amino acids. As DNA, the CDR3 is TGTGCCAGTAGTTGGAGGTTGAGGGCTTTCTTT. It is translated as CASSWRLRAFF.

The chain has TRBV5-8 and TRBJ2-3; 8 bases are shared with TRBD1. Germline trimming cut 3 bases from V and 9 bases from J; bases unmatched to any gene: 3. CDR1 and CDR2 (germline): SGHTS, YDEGEE. There are 12 residues in the CDR3. This CDR3 is CASSYGTGTQYF. CDR3 sequence (DNA): TGTGCCAGCAGCTACGGGACAGGAACGCAGTATTTT.

The chain carries TRBV5-4 and TRBJ2-5; TRBD1 aligns across 9 bases. V shed 6 bases, J shed 4 bases, and the junction held 7 bases outside the gene matches. The CDR3 is 14 amino acids. Germline V CDR1 and CDR2: SGHNT, YYREEE (reference sequence). The CDR3 is CASTDEDRGETQYF. As DNA, the CDR3 is TGTGCCAGCACCGACGAGGACAGGGGAGAGACCCAGTACTTC.

The chain couples TRBV7-9 to TRBJ2-7, with 9 bases fitting TRBD1. Germline V gives CDR1 SEHNR, CDR2 FQNEAQ (reference sequence). CDR3 length: 16 amino acids. The ends lost 5 bases at V and 1 base at J; junction bases unmatched: 9. DNA of the CDR3: TGTGCCAGCAGCCCAAACAGGGGGCACCGGTCCTACGAGCAGTACTTC. Amino acids: CASSPNRGHRSYEQYF.

The gene calls are TRBV28 and TRBJ1-5; 8 bases fit TRBD1. The germline gives CDR1 MDHEN, CDR2 SYDVKM. The CDR3 runs 15 residues. The J segment lost 0 bases and the V segment lost 5 bases, leaving 3 bases of the junction unmatched. The CDR3 region is CASSTGGPSNQPQHF. The CDR3, as DNA: TGTGCCAGCAGTACAGGGGGACCTAGCAATCAGCCCCAGCATTTT.

V and J are TRBV18 and TRBJ1-2; no reliable D call. This CDR3 contains 14 residues. Germline CDR1 and CDR2: KGHSH and LQKENI. The V end lost 1 base, the J end lost 3 bases, and 9 bases lay between the germline ends. The chain's CDR3 is CASSPRGIDYGYTF. As DNA, the CDR3 is TGTGCCAGCTCACCACGAGGGATTGACTATGGCTACACCTTC.

The chain joins TRBV6-5 to TRBJ2-3; TRBD1 is a possible D gene (5 bases). CDR1 is MNHEY, CDR2 SVGAGI, per germline. This CDR3 has 13 residues. Trimming took 8 bases from V and 1 from J, leaving 10 bases between them. This CDR3 reads CASYKGGTDTQYF. CDR3 nucleotide sequence: TGTGCCAGCTATAAAGGGGGCACAGATACGCAGTATTTT.

This chain connects TRBV25-1 to TRBJ1-1; D might be TRBD1 (5 bases). CDR3 size: 13 residues. The V and J ends lost 7 bases and 5 bases respectively, with 14 bases between them. From germline, CDR1 is MGHDK and CDR2 SYGVNS. CDR3 coding DNA: TGTGCCAGCATCCAGGGATCGTTAACTGAAGCTTTCTTT. This sequence encodes CASIQGSLTEAFF.

V gene TRBV5-6 combines with J gene TRBJ2-3, with 7 bases fitting TRBD1. This CDR3 is built from 16 residues. Germline V gene lookup returns CDR1 SGHDT and CDR2 YYEEEE. Trimming removed 4 bases from V and 1 base from J; junction bases left unmatched: 9. As DNA, the CDR3 is TGTGCCAGCAGCCTCGAGACAGGGTCGGGCACAGATACGCAGTATTTT. It specifies CASSLETGSGTDTQYF.

This clone was seen more than once but under ten times. The gene calls are TRBV27 and TRBJ1-5; maybe TRBD1 (5 bases). The length of the CDR3 is 15 residues. Trimming left V 4 bases short and J 2 bases short, with 12 bases between. Germline CDR1 is MNHEY and CDR2 is SMNVEV (reference sequence). CDR3 DNA: TGTGCCAGCAGTTGGTCAGGGTCGGGCAATCAGCCCCAGCATTTT. Its translation: CASSWSGSGNQPQHF.

This chain links TRBV29-1 with TRBJ2-1; 10 positions agree with TRBD2. The CDR3 is made up of 14 amino acids. Per the germline V gene, CDR1 is SQVTM and CDR2 is ANQGSEA. V gave up 1 base and J gave up 6 bases; unmatched junction bases: 3. As DNA, the CDR3 is TGCAGCGTTGAAGTAGCGGGGGGTACCAATGAGCAGTTCTTC. This gives the protein CSVEVAGGTNEQFF.

The rearrangement links TRBV19 to TRBJ2-2; 12 bases align to TRBD2. Germline CDR1 is LNHDA and CDR2 is SQIVND (reference sequence). V trimming: 5 bases; J trimming: 0 bases; junction bases outside the gene matches: 1. This CDR3 region has 16 residues. The CDR3 DNA follows: TGTGCCAGTAGTCCTAGCGGGAGGGCGAACACCGGGGAGCTGTTTTTT. This translates into CASSPSGRANTGELFF. The variable domain in full, with the rest retrieved from reference TRBV19 and TRBJ2-2, is DGGITQSPKYLFRKEGQNVTLSCEQNLNHDAMYWYRQDPGQGLRLIYYSQIVNDFQKGDIAEGYSVSREKKESFPLTVTSAQKNPTAFYLCASSPSGRANTGELFFGEGSRLTVL.

This clone was found a few times. CDR3 region: CASSRDLSGSGSNTIYF. The CDR3 region has the DNA TGCGCCAGCAGCCGAGATCTTTCCGGTTCTGGGAGTAACACCATATATTTT. The V gene is TRBV4-1, the J gene TRBJ1-3; D unresolved. CDR3 length: 17 amino acids. V lost 4 bases to trimming and J lost 7 bases, with 23 bases between them. The V gene's germline CDR1 is MGHRA and CDR2 YSYEKL.

This clone was counted a single time. The chain joins TRBV6-5 to TRBJ2-6; 7 positions match TRBD1. This CDR3 has 15 residues. V lost 6 bases and J lost 2; bases outside the gene matches: 4. Germline lookup yields CDR1 MNHEY and CDR2 SVGAGI. CDR3 protein: CASSPDRAGANVLTF. The CDR3, as DNA: TGTGCCAGCAGCCCCGACAGGGCTGGGGCCAACGTCCTGACTTTC.

J is TRBJ2-3 and V is TRBV29-1; TRBD1 agrees at 8 bases. This CDR3 is 12 amino acids long. Germline assignment: CDR1 SQVTM and CDR2 ANQGSEA. Germline trimming cut 4 bases from V and 8 bases from J; bases unmatched to any gene: 5. The CDR3 DNA reads TGCAGCGTTGGCGGACAGGGAGGTACGCAGTATTTT. It is translated as CSVGGQGGTQYF.